The following is a TCR beta chain sequence with its context. The length of the CDR3 is 16 residues. Germline V gene lookup returns CDR1 KGHSH and CDR2 LQKENI. Trimming cost V 5 bases and J 4 bases; bases outside gene matches: 9. These data are taken from a study of cytomegalovirus exposure and HLA in healthy donors. Primers included in the PCR were 60 Vbeta and 13 Jbeta primers. The table came from immunoSEQ multiplex PCR; TCRdb's copy has only in-frame clones and leaves some out. The sample yields around 200,000 clones, 80% seen once. This TCR was sampled from a boy younger than 18 in good health and CMV-seronegative. The chain recombines TRBV18 with TRBJ2-2, with 8 bases aligning to TRBD1. The sample consisted of PBMCs. The CDR3 spells CASSRQGSPSTGELFF. The DNA of the CDR3 is TGTGCCAGCTCAAGACAGGGGTCCCCGAGCACCGGGGAGCTGTTTTTT.